The text below deals with one T cell receptor (beta chain). This entry is derived from a study of cytomegalovirus exposure and HLA in healthy donors. About the study: Prior work identified roughly 120 million unique TCR beta sequences in about 179 million T cells. Early released data comprised 75 million to 100 million unique TCRs from HLA-typed donors.

V shed 0 bases and J 4 bases; nucleotides not matched to a gene: 7. The germline V gene encodes CDR1 SGHRS and CDR2 YFSETQ. There are 16 residues in the CDR3. The PCR contained 60 Vbeta and 13 Jbeta primers. The method was immunoSEQ multiplex PCR; TCRdb's version includes in-frame clones alone and lacks a portion of them. The sample has 90,000 to 100,000 clones, approximately 79% seen once. The J gene is TRBJ2-7, the V gene TRBV5-1; 10 bases map to TRBD2. This receptor was identified in a male donor in good health and CMV-seronegative. The sample taken for sequencing was PBMCs. The CDR3 sequence: CASSLVRASGSYEQYF. CDR3 DNA: TGCGCCAGCAGCTTGGTCCGGGCTAGCGGGAGTTACGAGCAGTACTTC.